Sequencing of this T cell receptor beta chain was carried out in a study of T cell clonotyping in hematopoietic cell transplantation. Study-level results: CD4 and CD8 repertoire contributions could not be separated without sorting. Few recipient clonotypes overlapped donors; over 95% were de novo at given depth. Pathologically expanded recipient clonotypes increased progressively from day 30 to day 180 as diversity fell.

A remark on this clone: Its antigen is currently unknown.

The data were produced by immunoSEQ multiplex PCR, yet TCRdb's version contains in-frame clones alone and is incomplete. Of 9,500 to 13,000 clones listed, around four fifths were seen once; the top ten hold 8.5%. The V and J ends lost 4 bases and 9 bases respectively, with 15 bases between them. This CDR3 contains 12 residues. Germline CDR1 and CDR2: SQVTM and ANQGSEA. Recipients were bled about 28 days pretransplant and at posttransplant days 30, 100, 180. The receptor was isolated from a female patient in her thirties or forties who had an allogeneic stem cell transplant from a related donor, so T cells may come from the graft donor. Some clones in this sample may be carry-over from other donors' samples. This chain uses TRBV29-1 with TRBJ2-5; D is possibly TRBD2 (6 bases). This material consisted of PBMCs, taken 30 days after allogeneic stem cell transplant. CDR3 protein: CSVGDSRTSQYF. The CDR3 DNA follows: TGCAGCGTTGGGGACTCCCGTACGTCCCAGTACTTC.